The 32 T cell receptor beta chains presented below share a single source sample, sequenced in a study of OX40 agonist ivuxolimab in advanced cancers. Clones were read by immunoSEQ multiplex PCR, and TCRdb kept only the in-frame ones, dropping some. The table lists around 99,000 clones, 85% to 95% of them singletons. The sample in question was CD4+ or CD8+ T cells sorted from blood, obtained in a trial of the OX40 agonist ivuxolimab. The receptors shown here come from an adult with an advanced solid tumor such as melanoma, head and neck, liver or kidney cancer.

The chain couples TRBV30 to TRBJ1-1; TRBD1 agrees at 7 bases. The germline V gene encodes CDR1 GTSNPN and CDR2 SVGIG (reference sequence). Trimming at V came to 3 bases and at J to 3 bases, leaving 7 bases not matched to a gene. This CDR3 region has 14 residues. In DNA, the CDR3 is TGTGCCTGGAGCCTGAGGGACAGAGACACTGAAGCTTTCTTT. Translated, it gives CAWSLRDRDTEAFF.

The chain combines TRBV9 with TRBJ2-4; possibly TRBD2 for D (6 bases). This CDR3 has 16 residues. Between the trimmed V and J ends, which lost 0 bases and 5 bases, there was a span of 15 bases. Looked up from germline, CDR1 is SGDLS and CDR2 is YYNGEE. For the CDR3, the DNA is TGTGCCAGCAGCGTAGAACTGGGGACGGGAGAAAACATTCAGTACTTC. Its translation is CASSVELGTGENIQYF. The entire variable domain, with the rest obtained from reference TRBV9 and TRBJ2-4, is as follows: DSGVTQTPKHLITATGQRVTLRCSPRSGDLSVYWYQQSLDQGLQFLIQYYNGEERAKGNILERFSAQQFPDLHSELNLSSLELGDSALYFCASSVELGTGENIQYFGAGTRLSVL.

The table lists this clone with a count of one. This chain links TRBV28 with TRBJ1-1; weak D call: TRBD1 (6 bases). The germline V gene encodes CDR1 MDHEN and CDR2 SYDVKM. The length of the CDR3 is 14 residues. The V and J ends lost 2 bases and 3 bases respectively, with 10 bases between them. CDR3 region: CASSLPPGDTEAFF. The CDR3 coding sequence is TGTGCCAGCAGTTTACCCCCAGGGGACACTGAAGCTTTCTTT.

The rearrangement links TRBV28 to TRBJ2-4; D is possibly TRBD2 (5 bases). V shed 5 bases and J shed 16 bases, with 18 bases lying between them. CDR3 length: 12 residues. The germline gives CDR1 MDHEN, CDR2 SYDVKM. The CDR3 spells CASSLRAVGSYF. The CDR3 DNA follows: TGTGCCAGCAGTCTAAGAGCGGTGGGAAGCTACTTC.

The chain couples TRBV28 to TRBJ1-1; D uncertain. Between the trimmed V and J ends, which lost 6 bases and 2 bases, there was a span of 4 bases. The germline V gene encodes CDR1 MDHEN and CDR2 SYDVKM. The CDR3 is 11 amino acids. The CDR3: CASRGNTEAFF. DNA of the CDR3: TGTGCCAGCAGGGGAAACACTGAAGCTTTCTTT. The full variable domain, with the rest looked up from reference TRBV28 and TRBJ1-1, is DVKVTQSSRYLVKRTGEKVFLECVQDMDHENMFWYRQDPGLGLRLIYFSYDVKMKEKGDIPEGYSVSREKKERFSLILESASTNQTSMYLCASRGNTEAFFGQGTRLTVV.

The genes are TRBV14 and TRBJ1-2; unclear D gene. CDR3 length equals 13 residues. The germline V gene encodes CDR1 SGHDN and CDR2 FVKESK. The V gene lost 1 base and the J gene lost 10 bases, with 13 bases spanning the gap. The chain's CDR3 is CASSQVGPHSYTF. CDR3 nucleotide sequence: TGTGCCAGCAGCCAAGTTGGCCCCCACTCCTACACCTTC. The whole variable domain, filled in from reference TRBV14 and TRBJ1-2, reads EAGVTQFPSHSVIEKGQTVTLRCDPISGHDNLYWYRRVMGKEIKFLLHFVKESKQDESGMPNNRFLAERTGGTYSTLKVQPAELEDSGVYFCASSQVGPHSYTFGSGTRLTVV.

This clone appeared once. Germline and junction disagree at one end, which may indicate a read error. The rearrangement links TRBV19 to TRBJ1-6, with 7 bases that match TRBD1. CDR1 and CDR2 from the germline V gene are LNHDA and SQIVND (reference sequence). The CDR3 extends over 13 amino acids. CDR3 nucleotides: TGTGCCAGTAGTGTCGGGACAGATTCGCCCCTCCACTTT. Amino acids: CASSVGTDSPLHF.

V usage is TRBV7-2 and J usage is TRBJ2-7; D unclear. CDR3 length: 14 residues. Trimming left V 1 base short and J 3 bases short, with 10 bases between. Germline lookup yields CDR1 SGHTA and CDR2 FQGNSA. Here the CDR3 DNA reads TGTGCCAGCAGCTTAGTACCCGTAAACTACGAGCAGTACTTC. This sequence encodes CASSLVPVNYEQYF.

J is TRBJ1-1 and V is TRBV4-1; D is perhaps TRBD1 (6 bases). The CDR3 totals 16 residues. V was shortened by 0 bases and J by 1 base, with 12 bases between the two germline ends. Germline V gene data show CDR1 as MGHRA and CDR2 as YSYEKL. The CDR3 bases are TGCGCCAGCAGCCAAGATGTTGGGGGGCGGAACACTGAAGCTTTCTTT. Translated: CASSQDVGGRNTEAFF.

This clone showed up just once. The V and J genes are TRBV19 and TRBJ1-1; no clear D gene. This CDR3 is built from 12 residues. Trimming pared 5 bases from V and 4 bases from J, leaving 8 bases between. Germline CDR1 and CDR2: LNHDA and SQIVND (reference sequence). The CDR3, as DNA: TGTGCCAGTAGTCCCGCCGGCACTGAAGCTTTCTTT. This encodes CASSPAGTEAFF.

J is TRBJ2-1 and V is TRBV20-1; unclear D gene. Trimming pared 6 bases from V and 9 bases from J, leaving 9 bases between. From germline, CDR1 is DFQATT and CDR2 SNEGSKA (reference sequence). The CDR3 extends over 10 amino acids. The CDR3, as DNA: TGCAGTGCCCTCGTCGGTGAGCAGTTCTTC. It yields the protein CSALVGEQFF.

This clone has a single count. This chain uses TRBV9 with TRBJ1-2; D is uncertain. V lost 0 bases and J lost 6, with 18 bases in between. Germline V gives CDR1 SGDLS, CDR2 YYNGEE. The CDR3 loop spans 16 amino acids. CDR3 in DNA: TGTGCCAGCAGCGTAGCTTCCCAGGCCCTCCTGCATGGCTACACCTTC. It specifies CASSVASQALLHGYTF.

J is TRBJ2-5 and V is TRBV2, with a weak D call TRBD2 (5 bases). V lost 6 bases and J 3 bases, leaving 5 bases between the germline ends. The CDR3 has 11 amino acids. Germline CDR1 is SNHLY and CDR2 is FYNNEI. The CDR3 loop is CASRGEETQYF. The CDR3 DNA reads TGTGCCAGCAGGGGAGAAGAGACCCAGTACTTC.

The CDR3 bases are TGTGCCAGCAGTACAGCTGCCGGGGAGACCCAGTACTTC. It specifies CASSTAAGETQYF. The gene calls are TRBV6-5 and TRBJ2-5, with no clear D. The CDR3 loop spans 13 amino acids. Germline V gives CDR1 MNHEY, CDR2 SVGAGI. Trimming removed 5 bases from V and 5 bases from J, with 12 bases in between.

The chain is built from TRBV4-3 and TRBJ2-1; D remains ambiguous. Germline V lookup: CDR1 LGHNA, CDR2 YSLEER. Trimming removed 0 bases from V and 2 bases from J, with 5 bases in between. This CDR3 contains 14 residues. CDR3 amino acids: CASSQDVAYNEQFF. The CDR3 region has the DNA TGCGCCAGCAGCCAAGATGTAGCCTACAATGAGCAGTTCTTC.

The chain links TRBV5-4 to TRBJ1-2; 9 bases map to TRBD1. Germline-derived CDR1 and CDR2 are SGHNT and YYREEE (reference sequence). V shed 4 bases, J shed 3 bases, and the junction held 7 bases outside the gene matches. CDR3 length equals 15 residues. The CDR3 DNA is TGTGCCAGCAGCCTTCGGACAGGGGCCGACTATGGCTACACCTTC. Protein: CASSLRTGADYGYTF.

The rearrangement joins TRBV5-1 to TRBJ2-1, with 7 bases matching TRBD2. The V gene's germline CDR1 is SGHRS and CDR2 YFSETQ. The CDR3 contains 16 residues. With V trimmed by 4 bases and J by 0 bases, 7 bases remained unmatched. The CDR3 DNA reads as TGCGCCAGCAGCCCGGGGGGTCCGAGCTCCTACAATGAGCAGTTCTTC. Residues: CASSPGGPSSYNEQFF.

V and J are TRBV25-1 and TRBJ2-1; 10 bases are shared with TRBD2. The CDR3 spans 16 residues. Germline V gene sequence: CDR1 MGHDK, CDR2 SYGVNS. J gave up 10 bases and V 1 base, and 10 bases lay outside the gene matches. The DNA of the CDR3 is TGTGCCAGCAGTGAATCCCTCCTAGCGGGAGTTGGCGAGCAGTTCTTC. Protein sequence: CASSESLLAGVGEQFF. The complete variable domain, with remaining parts taken from reference TRBV25-1 and TRBJ2-1, reads EADIYQTPRYLVIGTGKKITLECSQTMGHDKMYWYQQDPGMELHLIHYSYGVNSTEKGDLSSESTVSRIRTEHFPLTLESARPSHTSQYLCASSESLLAGVGEQFFGPGTRLTVL.

The gene calls are TRBV18 and TRBJ2-1; TRBD2 aligns across 16 bases. CDR3 length: 17 amino acids. CDR1 KGHSH and CDR2 LQKENI come from the germline V gene. V shed 3 bases, J shed 7 bases, and the junction held 6 bases outside the gene matches. CDR3 amino acids: CASSPPGLAGGLNEQFF. The CDR3 DNA reads TGTGCCAGCTCACCCCCGGGACTAGCGGGAGGGCTGAATGAGCAGTTCTTC.

The chain carries TRBV7-6 and TRBJ2-5; D ambiguous. Trimming shortened V by 4 bases and J by 2 bases, and 11 bases separated the two germline ends. Germline V lookup: CDR1 SGHVS, CDR2 FNYEAQ. The CDR3 extends over 14 amino acids. Written as DNA, the CDR3 is TGTGCCAGCAGCTCGAGACGGATACAAGAGACCCAGTACTTC. Its protein product is CASSSRRIQETQYF.

The chain links TRBV5-1 to TRBJ1-2, with D unclear. The V and J ends lost 0 bases and 1 base respectively, with 10 bases between them. In germline, CDR1 is SGHRS, CDR2 YFSETQ. The CDR3 has 15 residues. CDR3 region: CASSLDIGLNYGYTF. The CDR3 bases are TGCGCCAGCAGCTTGGACATTGGACTTAACTATGGCTACACCTTC.

J is TRBJ2-5 and V is TRBV12-5; the D is unclear. The CDR3 contains 15 residues. CDR1 and CDR2 from the germline V gene are LGHNT and FRNRAP. V was cut by 0 bases and J by 1 base, with 9 bases left in between. The CDR3 region is CASGLVGGIQETQYF. CDR3 DNA: TGTGCTAGTGGTTTGGTGGGTGGAATCCAAGAGACCCAGTACTTC.

The chain uses TRBV19 and TRBJ1-1; TRBD1 agrees at 9 bases. Per the germline V gene, CDR1 is LNHDA and CDR2 is SQIVND (reference sequence). The CDR3 runs 14 residues. Unmatched junction bases numbered 10, after V lost 7 bases and J lost 7 bases. The CDR3: CASTPGQGMNEAFF. The CDR3 DNA sequence: TGTGCCAGTACTCCGGGACAGGGTATGAATGAAGCTTTCTTT.

The chain is built from TRBV7-2 and TRBJ2-7; 10 bases match TRBD2. Germline-derived CDR1 and CDR2 are SGHTA and FQGNSA. The CDR3 is made up of 15 amino acids. The J segment lost 7 bases and the V segment lost 3 bases, leaving 9 bases of the junction unmatched. CDR3: CASSFDRTSGTEQYF. The CDR3 coding sequence is TGTGCCAGCAGCTTCGATAGGACTAGCGGAACTGAGCAGTACTTC.

The chain is built from TRBV6-6 and TRBJ1-1, with no clear D. The length of the CDR3 is 14 residues. Trimming stripped 9 bases from V and 3 bases from J, with 17 bases between. Germline lookup yields CDR1 MNHNY and CDR2 SVGAGI (reference sequence). CDR3 region: CASSTELRDTEAFF. In DNA, the CDR3 is TGTGCCAGTTCGACGGAGCTTAGGGACACTGAAGCTTTCTTT.

The CDR3 protein is CASSALAKNIQYF. The CDR3 nucleotides are TGTGCCAGCAGCGCCCTAGCCAAAAACATTCAGTACTTC. V usage is TRBV7-2 and J usage is TRBJ2-4; no firm D call. V lost 5 bases and J 0 bases, leaving 5 bases between the germline ends. Germline CDR1 SGHTA, CDR2 FQGNSA. The CDR3 extends over 13 amino acids.

V usage is TRBV25-1 and J usage is TRBJ1-4; perhaps TRBD1 as D (5 bases). CDR1 is MGHDK and CDR2 is SYGVNS in the germline V gene. The CDR3 is made up of 15 amino acids. The V and J ends lost 3 bases and 10 bases respectively, with 18 bases between them. This CDR3 is CASSDPRDGQGKLFF. The CDR3 region has the DNA TGTGCCAGCAGTGACCCCCGGGACGGTCAGGGAAAACTGTTTTTT.

The V gene is TRBV27, the J gene TRBJ2-1; 7 nucleotides line up with TRBD2. V shed 4 bases, J shed 2 bases, and the junction held 8 bases outside the gene matches. The germline V gene encodes CDR1 MNHEY and CDR2 SMNVEV (reference sequence). This CDR3 comprises 16 residues. In DNA, the CDR3 is TGTGCCAGCAGTTGGAGGCGGGAGCTCCCCTACAATGAGCAGTTCTTC. Its translation is CASSWRRELPYNEQFF.

The CDR3 here is CASSLQGASETQYF. CDR3 DNA: TGTGCCAGCAGTTTACAGGGGGCGTCAGAGACCCAGTACTTC. This rearrangement joins TRBV6-5 to TRBJ2-5, with 9 bases that match TRBD1. Germline V CDR1 and CDR2: MNHEY, SVGAGI. With V trimmed by 4 bases and J by 4 bases, 4 bases remained unmatched. The CDR3 has 14 residues.

The chain employs TRBV5-1 and TRBJ1-1, with D possibly TRBD1 on 5 matching bases. The CDR3 is made up of 14 amino acids. V lost 4 bases, J lost 3 bases, and 13 bases lay in between. CDR1 is SGHRS, CDR2 YFSETQ, per germline. CDR3 sequence (DNA): TGCGCCAGCAGCCCCGGTGTAGGGGACACTGAAGCTTTCTTT. It is translated as CASSPGVGDTEAFF.

This clone was found a few times. The genes are TRBV2 and TRBJ2-1; 10 bases map to TRBD1. In germline, CDR1 is SNHLY, CDR2 FYNNEI. The V gene end was trimmed by 7 bases and the J gene end by 7 bases; junction bases not matched to a gene: 7. The CDR3 is 14 amino acids. Here the CDR3 reads CASTRDRGGNEQFF. CDR3 coding DNA: TGTGCCAGCACCAGGGACAGGGGAGGGAATGAGCAGTTCTTC.

The rearrangement uses TRBV2 and TRBJ2-7; TRBD2 matches at 10 bases. The CDR3 sequence is 17 residues long. The V gene's germline CDR1 is SNHLY and CDR2 FYNNEI. After removal of 0 bases from V and 7 bases from J, the junction contained 12 bases not matched to a gene. CDR3 nucleotide sequence: TGTGCCAGCAGTGAAGCGTTGGAGCGGGAGGGCCCAAGAGAGCAGTACTTC. Protein product: CASSEALEREGPREQYF.